Here is one TCR beta chain with its context. Its antigen remains unknown. The PCR had 60 Vbeta and 13 Jbeta primers. TCRdb's copy holds only in-frame clones and misses some; the assay was immunoSEQ multiplex PCR. The sample includes under 150,000 clones, 76% of them seen just once. The CDR3 extends over 14 amino acids. Per the germline V gene, CDR1 is MNHNS and CDR2 is SASEGT. Unmatched junction bases numbered 4, after V lost 2 bases and J lost 10 bases. The data stem from a study of cytomegalovirus exposure and HLA in healthy donors. Study findings and constraints: Compared with the roughly 670-donor mean, an Asian-associated ancestry cluster reportedly had fewer N-insertions, according to a later analysis.

This clonotype was obtained from a woman in her thirties or forties in good health and CMV-seronegative. Sequencing used PBMCs. This chain links TRBV6-1 with TRBJ2-1; 11 positions match TRBD2. CDR3 sequence: CASSELAGGSEQFF. DNA of the CDR3: TGTGCCAGCAGTGAACTAGCGGGAGGAAGCGAGCAGTTCTTC.